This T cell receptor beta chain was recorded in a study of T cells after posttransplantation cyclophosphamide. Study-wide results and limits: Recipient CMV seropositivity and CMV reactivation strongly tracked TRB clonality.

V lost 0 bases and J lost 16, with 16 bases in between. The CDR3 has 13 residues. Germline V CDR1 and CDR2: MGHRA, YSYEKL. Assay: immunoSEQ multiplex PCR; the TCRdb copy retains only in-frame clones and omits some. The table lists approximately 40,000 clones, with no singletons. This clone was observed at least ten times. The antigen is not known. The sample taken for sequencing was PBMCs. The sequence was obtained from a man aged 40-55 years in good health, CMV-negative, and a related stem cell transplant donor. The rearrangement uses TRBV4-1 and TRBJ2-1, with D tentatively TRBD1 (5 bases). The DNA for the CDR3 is TGCGCCAGCAGCCAAGATCGACTGGCAGGGCAATTCTTC. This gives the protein CASSQDRLAGQFF.